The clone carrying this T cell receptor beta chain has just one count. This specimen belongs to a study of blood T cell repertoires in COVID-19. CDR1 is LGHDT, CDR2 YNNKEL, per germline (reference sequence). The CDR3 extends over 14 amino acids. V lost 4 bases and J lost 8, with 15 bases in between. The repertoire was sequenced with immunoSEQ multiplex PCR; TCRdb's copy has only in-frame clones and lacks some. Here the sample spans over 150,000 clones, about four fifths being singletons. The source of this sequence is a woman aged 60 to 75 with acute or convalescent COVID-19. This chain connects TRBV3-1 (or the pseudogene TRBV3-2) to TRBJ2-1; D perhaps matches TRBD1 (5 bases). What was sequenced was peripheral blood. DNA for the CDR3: TGTGCCAGCAGCCGTGGGGCTACCCCAGATGAGCAGTTCTTC. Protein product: CASSRGATPDEQFF.